This TCR beta chain emerged from a study of blood T cell repertoires in COVID-19. Study information: COVID-19 samples from acute and convalescent phases originated in the United States, Italy and Spain. Sample material is recorded as cDNA or gDNA derived from T cells, B-cell-depleted T cells, or PBMCs.

In the study's own analysis: By means of reference gene primer amplification, nucleated cell counts were estimated. Here immunoSEQ multiplex PCR was the method, and the copy in TCRdb shows in-frame clones only, minus some. V, J and clone size derive from that table, while D and trimming were established from the DNA sequence. The repertoire holds about 210,000 clones, with 92% as singletons. Trimming stripped 5 bases from V and 5 bases from J, with 4 bases between. This CDR3 comprises 11 residues. The V gene's germline CDR1 is MDHEN and CDR2 SYDVKM. The TCR sequence derives from a man aged 25-45 years with acute or convalescent COVID-19. This chain joins TRBV28 and TRBJ1-3; no definite D call. Sequencing was carried out using peripheral blood. CDR3 sequence reads: CASSNRNTIYF. For the CDR3, the DNA is TGTGCCAGCAGTAACAGAAACACCATATATTTT.